The 19 T cell receptor beta chains given below trace back to one sample, sequenced in a study of OX40 agonist ivuxolimab in advanced cancers. Using immunoSEQ multiplex PCR, the repertoire was profiled, and TCRdb retains in-frame clones only, with some absent. The sample contains tens of thousands of clones, 80% to 85% of which appear only once. The sequencing here drew on CD4+ or CD8+ T cells sorted from blood, taken in a trial of the OX40 agonist ivuxolimab. The receptors stem from an adult with an advanced solid tumor such as melanoma, head and neck, liver or kidney cancer.

The chain employs TRBV9 and TRBJ2-5, with D possibly matching TRBD2 (5 bases). Germline-derived CDR1 and CDR2 are SGDLS and YYNGEE. CDR3 size: 15 residues. V shed 2 bases and J shed 2 bases, with 13 bases lying between them. The CDR3 region has the DNA TGTGCCAGCAGCGTCAGCAGAACGGGACAAGAGACCCAGTACTTC. Its translation is CASSVSRTGQETQYF.

Concerning this clone itself: The junction and the germline gene differ at one end; a read error may be behind it. The chain combines TRBV7-7 with TRBJ2-2; D unresolved. CDR1 is SSHAT and CDR2 is FNYEAQ in the germline V gene (reference sequence). CDR3 length: 13 amino acids. The CDR3 region is CASSLDNTGELFF. The DNA of the CDR3 is TGTGCTAGCAGCTTAGATAACACCGGGGAGCTGTTTTTT.

This chain links TRBV5-1 with TRBJ1-6, with a tentative D call TRBD1 (5 bases). With 4 bases removed from V and 9 bases from J, the gap between germline ends came to 14 bases. This CDR3 is 14 amino acids long. Germline V CDR1 and CDR2: SGHRS, YFSETQ. The CDR3 coding sequence is TGCGCCAGCAGCCTCGCGGGACTCGGTTCACCCCTCCACTTT. Protein: CASSLAGLGSPLHF.

This chain connects TRBV4-1 to TRBJ2-1; possibly TRBD1 or TRBD2 for D (5 bases each). Germline V lookup: CDR1 MGHRA, CDR2 YSYEKL. Trimming pared 1 base from V and 6 bases from J, leaving 10 bases between. The CDR3 totals 14 residues. The CDR3 loop is CASSQAPGGNEQFF. CDR3 DNA: TGCGCCAGCAGCCAAGCTCCTGGGGGCAATGAGCAGTTCTTC.

The chain employs TRBV5-5 and TRBJ2-5; 10 bases are a match to TRBD2. Germline assignment: CDR1 SGHKS and CDR2 YYEKEE (reference sequence). The CDR3 is 16 residues long. The V gene end was trimmed by 4 bases and the J gene end by 5 bases; junction bases not matched to a gene: 11. The CDR3 DNA reads TGTGCCAGCAGCCCCGGACTAGCGGCAAGTCTGGAGACCCAGTACTTC. Translated, it gives CASSPGLAASLETQYF.

The V gene is TRBV2, the J gene TRBJ1-5; maybe TRBD1 (5 bases). This CDR3 region has 15 residues. Germline V gives CDR1 SNHLY, CDR2 FYNNEI. The V end was cut by 0 bases, the J end by 1 base, with 7 bases between. CDR3 in DNA: TGTGCCAGCAGTGAAGCCCAGGGAAGCAATCAGCCCCAGCATTTT. Its protein is CASSEAQGSNQPQHF.

The chain employs TRBV5-4 and TRBJ2-3; 13 positions agree with TRBD2. The J segment lost 0 bases and the V segment lost 0 bases, leaving 7 bases of the junction unmatched. Germline V CDR1 and CDR2: SGHNT, YYREEE (reference sequence). The CDR3 is made up of 19 amino acids. The chain's CDR3 is CASSLGGTSGTPSTDTQYF. In DNA, the CDR3 is TGTGCCAGCAGCTTGGGGGGGACTAGCGGGACGCCTAGCACAGATACGCAGTATTTT.

The V call is TRBV19, the J call TRBJ2-1, with a weak D call TRBD2 (5 bases). This CDR3 contains 17 residues. V gave up 7 bases and J gave up 6 bases, with 25 bases separating them. Germline assignment: CDR1 LNHDA and CDR2 SQIVND (reference sequence). CDR3 sequence reads: CASISPPGRDRGNEQFF. The CDR3, as DNA: TGTGCCAGTATAAGCCCCCCGGGGAGAGATCGTGGCAATGAGCAGTTCTTC.

The rearrangement uses TRBV27 and TRBJ2-1; no reliable D call. Germline CDR1 is MNHEY and CDR2 is SMNVEV (reference sequence). There are 15 residues in the CDR3. The ends were cut back, 4 bases at V and 1 base at J, with 11 bases in the middle. The CDR3 nucleotides read TGTGCCAGCAGTTCCACCCTGAGGTCCTACAATGAGCAGTTCTTC. Translation gives CASSSTLRSYNEQFF.

V is TRBV5-4 and J is TRBJ1-1, with a possible D match to TRBD1 (5 bases). V lost 1 base and J 0 bases, leaving 10 bases between the germline ends. The V gene's germline CDR1 is SGHNT and CDR2 YYREEE (reference sequence). CDR3 length: 15 amino acids. The CDR3 sequence is CASSLYRGLNTEAFF. CDR3 DNA: TGTGCCAGCAGCTTGTACCGGGGACTGAACACTGAAGCTTTCTTT. Drawing the rest from reference TRBV5-4 and TRBJ1-1, the complete variable domain is ETGVTQSPTHLIKTRGQQVTLRCSSQSGHNTVSWYQQALGQGPQFIFQYYREEENGRGNFPPRFSGLQFPNYSSELNVNALELDDSALYLCASSLYRGLNTEAFFGQGTRLTVV.

This clone was counted once. This sequence joins TRBV29-1 and TRBJ2-7; D unclear. V gave up 3 bases and J gave up 6 bases, with 21 bases separating them. CDR1 SQVTM and CDR2 ANQGSEA come from the germline V gene. CDR3 length equals 15 residues. In nucleotides, the CDR3 is TGCAGCGTTGAGAGAGCAGATCACACTGGGCTCGAGCAGTACTTC. Translated, it gives CSVERADHTGLEQYF.

J is TRBJ2-7 and V is TRBV28; D is unresolved. V was cut by 4 bases and J by 3 bases, with 7 bases left in between. The V gene's germline CDR1 is MDHEN and CDR2 SYDVKM. CDR3 size: 12 residues. This chain's CDR3 is CASSSRIYEQYF. CDR3 bases: TGTGCCAGCAGTTCACGGATCTACGAGCAGTACTTC.

The genes are TRBV6-5 and TRBJ2-1; TRBD1 matches 10 bases. CDR1 and CDR2 from the germline V gene are MNHEY and SVGAGI. The CDR3 sequence is 12 residues long. Germline trimming cut 2 bases from V and 16 bases from J; bases unmatched to any gene: 5. CDR3 nucleotides: TGTGCCAGCAGTTACAACCGGGACAGGGGCTTCTTC. Translated, it gives CASSYNRDRGFF.

The gene calls are TRBV7-9 and TRBJ1-2; weak D call: TRBD1 (6 bases). Germline V CDR1 and CDR2: SEHNR, FQNEAQ (reference sequence). Deletions cut 5 bases from V and 8 bases from J, with 9 bases between. The CDR3 extends over 11 amino acids. The CDR3 sequence is CASSQGLGYTF. For the CDR3, the DNA is TGTGCCAGCAGCCAGGGGCTAGGCTACACCTTC.

This clone appeared many times. V gene TRBV7-9 combines with J gene TRBJ2-7; no clear D. Germline CDR1 and CDR2: SEHNR and FQNEAQ (reference sequence). V was cut by 5 bases and J by 0 bases, with 14 bases left in between. This CDR3 spans 15 amino acids. The CDR3 DNA reads TGTGCCAGCAGCCCACCGAACCCGGGCTCCTACGAGCAGTACTTC. Its protein product is CASSPPNPGSYEQYF.

This clone has more than one count but fewer than ten. The V call is TRBV7-2, the J call TRBJ2-5; D possibly corresponds to TRBD1 (6 bases). This CDR3 spans 13 amino acids. V was pared by 4 bases and J by 5 bases, with 11 bases between. The germline V gene has CDR1 SGHTA and CDR2 FQGNSA. CDR3 region: CASSSRQEETQYF. CDR3 DNA: TGTGCCAGCAGCTCCCGACAGGAGGAGACCCAGTACTTC.

CDR3 sequence reads: CASSYLDAKGLFF. CDR3 coding DNA: TGTGCCAGCAGCTACCTCGATGCGAAAGGGCTGTTTTTT. The V call is TRBV14, the J call TRBJ2-2; D remains ambiguous. This CDR3 contains 13 residues. Germline V CDR1 and CDR2: SGHDN, FVKESK. The V end lost 5 bases, the J end lost 13 bases, and 17 bases lay between the germline ends.

The chain has TRBV19 and TRBJ2-7; 9 positions agree with TRBD2. The germline V gene has CDR1 LNHDA and CDR2 SQIVND (reference sequence). CDR3 length equals 15 residues. The ends lost 6 bases at V and 1 base at J; junction bases unmatched: 7. This chain's CDR3 is CASRPNSGSSYEQYF. In DNA, the CDR3 is TGTGCCAGTAGGCCTAATAGCGGGAGTTCCTACGAGCAGTACTTC.

V usage is TRBV11-2 and J usage is TRBJ1-5; D ambiguous. Trimming pared 0 bases from V and 7 bases from J, leaving 7 bases between. The germline V gene encodes CDR1 SGHAT and CDR2 FQNNGV. This CDR3 contains 13 residues. CDR3: CASSLDQRQPQHF. Written as DNA, the CDR3 is TGTGCCAGCAGCTTAGATCAAAGACAGCCCCAGCATTTT.